This TCR beta chain was retrieved from a study of OX40 agonist ivuxolimab in advanced cancers. Method: immunoSEQ multiplex PCR; TCRdb's copy keeps in-frame clones and lacks some. The data show more than 85,000 clones, with about 92% seen just once and around 0.26% held by the top ten. Germline V gene data show CDR1 as MNHNS and CDR2 as SASEGT. V lost 1 base, J lost 2 bases, and 12 bases lay in between. The CDR3 spans 16 residues. Study outcomes and limitations: Both CD4+ and CD8+ T cell populations in blood had undergone clonal expansion by week 6 at 0.1 to 3.0 mg/kg. No antigen was identified for the clonally expanded peripheral T cells.

Note on this clone: Its antigen remains unknown.

This chain links TRBV6-1 with TRBJ2-1; maybe TRBD2 (7 bases). Sequencing was performed on CD4+ or CD8+ T cells sorted from blood, taken in a trial of the OX40 agonist ivuxolimab. The source is an adult with an advanced solid tumor such as melanoma, head and neck, liver or kidney cancer. CDR3 coding DNA: TGTGCCAGCAGTGAAGGGGGCGGGGGCCCCTACAATGAGCAGTTCTTC. Translation gives CASSEGGGGPYNEQFF.